The rows below give T cell receptor beta chains drawn from one sample of a study of T-cell reconstitution after alpha-beta-depleted transplantation in children. A single record per CDR3 protein comes from TCRdb applying MiXCR to the PCR reads. The sample holds over 450,000 distinct CDR3 sequences, over 9.5% seen once. Sequences were derived from PBMCs, sampled before TCRalphabeta/CD19-depleted stem cell transplant. The receptors come from a child between 2 and 9 years old with inherited bone marrow failure, due to receive a stem cell transplant. CDR3s include the opening cysteine and the closing phenylalanine or tryptophan. Each record gives: clone size, J gene, D gene, V gene, CDR3 DNA, CDR3 protein. The D gene is left open where the match is weak. Clone size is not always given. Where it is, it says once, few, many or a class for expanded clones.

>few|TRBJ2-3|-|TRBV20-1
TGCAGTGCTAGTTTAGGGAGCCCCACAGATACGCAGTATTTT
CSASLGSPTDTQYF
>many|TRBJ1-4|-|TRBV7-9
TGTGCCAGCAGCTTACTGGGGGTAACTAATGAAAAACTGTTTTTT
CASSLLGVTNEKLFF
>-|TRBJ1-2|TRBD1|TRBV4-1
TGCGCCAGCAGCCAGGGACCTGGACAGGGCTATGGCTACACCTTC
CASSQGPGQGYGYTF
>few|TRBJ2-7|TRBD2|TRBV4-1
TGCGCCAGCAGCCAAAGCCTGGCGGGAGCCTACGAGCAGTACTTC
CASSQSLAGAYEQYF
>few|TRBJ2-3|-|TRBV6-5
TGTGCCAGCAGTTTCGCGCCAGGACGCACAGATACGCAGTATTTT
CASSFAPGRTDTQYF
>many|TRBJ2-1|-|TRBV20-1
TGCAGTGCTAGAGTCTATAGCGGAGCTGAGCAGTTCTTC
CSARVYSGAEQFF
>-|TRBJ2-1|TRBD2|TRBV6-2/TRBV6-3
TGCGCCAGCAGACGGACTAGCGGGGGTTTATATGAGCAGTTCTTC
CASRRTSGGLYEQFF
>few|TRBJ2-1|TRBD2|TRBV20-1
TGCAGTGCTAGCGGGACTAGCGGGAGCGGCAATGAGCAGTTCTTC
CSASGTSGSGNEQFF
>many|TRBJ1-2|-|TRBV20-1
TGCAGTGCTAGATGGGACTCGAACTATGGCTACACCTTC
CSARWDSNYGYTF
>many|TRBJ2-1|-|TRBV9
TGTGCCAGCAGCGTAGTTGCGGGCCCCGCCTACAATGAGCAGTTCTTC
CASSVVAGPAYNEQFF
>-|TRBJ2-5|-|TRBV20-1
TGCAGTGCTAACGGGGGCCGGGAAACCCAAGAGACCCAGTACTTC
CSANGGRETQETQYF
>many|TRBJ2-6|-|TRBV5-1
TGCGCCAGCAGCCCGGACCCCTCCATGGGGGCCAACGTCCTGACTTTC
CASSPDPSMGANVLTF
>many|TRBJ2-3|-|TRBV28
TGTGCCAGCAATCCCTGGGAACACCCAGATACGCAGTATTTT
CASNPWEHPDTQYF
>few|TRBJ1-2|TRBD1|TRBV18
TGTGCCAGCTCACCACCCTATTACGGTGGGGACAGGAAGTCGTACCCCTATGGCTACACCTTC
CASSPPYYGGDRKSYPYGYTF
>few|TRBJ1-1|TRBD1|TRBV20-1
TGCAGTGGCCGACAGGGACCGGGGGACACTGAAGCTTTCTTT
CSGRQGPGDTEAFF
>few|TRBJ2-1|TRBD2|TRBV12-3/TRBV12-4
TGTGCCAGCAGGAACGGACTAGCGGGACTTGATGAGCAGTTCTTC
CASRNGLAGLDEQFF
>many|TRBJ2-5|TRBD2|TRBV7-8
TGTGCCAGCAGCTTATCGGTGGGAGGGCCCCAAGAGACCCAGTACTTC
CASSLSVGGPQETQYF
>many|TRBJ2-2|-|TRBV7-2
TGTGCCAGCAGCCGGGACACGAACACCGGGGAGCTGTTTTTT
CASSRDTNTGELFF
>many|TRBJ2-1|TRBD2|TRBV5-1
TGCGCCAGCAGCTTGGATTTGAGGACTAGCAAGGTTGAGCAGTTCTTC
CASSLDLRTSKVEQFF
>many|TRBJ2-1|TRBD1|TRBV29-1
TGCAGCGCCGGGACAGGGAGGTACAATGAGCAGTTCTTC
CSAGTGRYNEQFF
>-|TRBJ2-7|TRBD2|TRBV30
TGTGCCTGGAGTTATGGCGGGAGCTACGAGCAGTACTTC
CAWSYGGSYEQYF
>many|TRBJ2-3|TRBD2|TRBV9
TGTGCCAGCAGCACCCGGACTAGCGGGATGTCGCAGTATTTT
CASSTRTSGMSQYF
>many|TRBJ1-6|-|TRBV27
TGTGCCAGCAGTTCCCCCGGACAGTCCTATAATTCACCCCTCCACTTT
CASSSPGQSYNSPLHF
>many|TRBJ1-1|-|TRBV18
TGTGCCAGCTCACCACCCGGCAGGGACCTTATGAACACTGAAGCTTTCTTT
CASSPPGRDLMNTEAFF
>many|TRBJ2-7|-|TRBV5-1
TGCGCCAGCAGCTTGGACAGGGCGGGCGAGCAGTACTTC
CASSLDRAGEQYF
>few|TRBJ1-2|TRBD1|TRBV3-1
TGTGCCAGCAGCCAAGGACAGGGGGCTATCTATGGCTACACCTTC
CASSQGQGAIYGYTF
>few|TRBJ2-7|-|TRBV29-1
TGCAGCGTTTTAGGCACCCAATTTAGTTCAGACTACGAGCAGTACTTC
CSVLGTQFSSDYEQYF
>many|TRBJ2-2|-|TRBV10-3
TGTGCCATCAGTGATCTTTTCGGGGAGCTGTTTTTT
CAISDLFGELFF
>many|TRBJ2-7|-|TRBV11-2
TGTGCCAGCAGCTTAGATCAATCGGATTGGGGGACCTACGAGCAGTACTTC
CASSLDQSDWGTYEQYF
>few|TRBJ2-7|-|TRBV29-1
TGCAGCGCTGGGGGGGGGCTCCTCTACGAGCAGTACTTC
CSAGGGLLYEQYF
>many|TRBJ2-3|TRBD2|TRBV19
TGTGCCAGTAGTACTCCCGGACTAGCGGGCCTCCAGGATACGCAGTATTTT
CASSTPGLAGLQDTQYF
>many|TRBJ2-3|TRBD2|TRBV27
TGTGCCAGCACCCTCCTCGGAATAGCGGGAACCCATACGCAGTATTTT
CASTLLGIAGTHTQYF
>many|TRBJ1-5|-|TRBV6-5
TGTGCCAGCAGTTACGACAGGAGCAATCAGCCCCAGCATTTT
CASSYDRSNQPQHF
>many|TRBJ2-7|TRBD2|TRBV12-5
TGTGCTAGTGGTTTGCCCGGGACTAGCGGCTACGAGCAGTACTTC
CASGLPGTSGYEQYF
>few|TRBJ2-1|TRBD2|TRBV19
TGTGCCAGTAGTTACGGCGGGAGGGCCCTTAATGAGCAGTTCTTC
CASSYGGRALNEQFF
>few|TRBJ2-1|TRBD2|TRBV12-3/TRBV12-4
TGTGCCAGCAGTTTAGCTAGCGGGAGCCCCTCCGATGAGCAGTTCTTC
CASSLASGSPSDEQFF
>many|TRBJ1-2|-|TRBV7-2
TGTGCCAGCAGCTTCAGGGCAGAGGAAGGGGGTGGCTACACCTTC
CASSFRAEEGGGYTF
>many|TRBJ1-2|-|TRBV20-1
TGCAGTGCTAGCCGGGGGGCCCCTCCTAACTATGGCTACACCTTC
CSASRGAPPNYGYTF
>-|TRBJ2-1|TRBD1|TRBV4-3
TGCGCCAGCAGCCAAGGGGGGACAGGGAGGAATGAGCAGTTCTTC
CASSQGGTGRNEQFF
>few|TRBJ2-1|TRBD1|TRBV18
TGTGCCAGCTCACAGACGACAGGGGACCATGAGCAGTTCTTC
CASSQTTGDHEQFF
>-|TRBJ2-1|-|TRBV20-1
TGCAGTGCTAGAGCCCCACGGGGAACCTACAATGAGCAGTTCTTC
CSARAPRGTYNEQFF
>many|TRBJ2-5|TRBD2|TRBV28
TGTGCCAGCAGGACGGGACTAGCGAGTAAGACCCAGTACTTC
CASRTGLASKTQYF
>many|TRBJ1-1|-|TRBV7-6
TGTGCCAGCAGCTCAATCCCGACGGCGGGCACTGAAGCTTTCTTT
CASSSIPTAGTEAFF
>many|TRBJ1-1|-|TRBV11-2
TGTGCCAGCAGCTTAGTTAGGGTTGGGAACACTGAAGCTTTCTTT
CASSLVRVGNTEAFF
>many|TRBJ1-3|-|TRBV10-3
TGTGCCATCAGGACGGGGTCTGGAAACACCATATATTTT
CAIRTGSGNTIYF
>many|TRBJ2-2|-|TRBV7-9
TGTGCCAGCAACGTCATGGTGGGCCCGAACACCGGGGAGCTGTTTTTT
CASNVMVGPNTGELFF
>many|TRBJ2-5|-|TRBV20-1
TGCAGTGCTAGAGCTCCCCGGCTGGAGACCCAGTACTTC
CSARAPRLETQYF
>many|TRBJ2-1|-|TRBV28
TGTGCCAGCAGTATCCCTATACTAGGTAGCTCCTACAATGAGCAGTTCTTC
CASSIPILGSSYNEQFF
>many|TRBJ2-7|TRBD1|TRBV18
TGTGCCAGCTCATTCAGGGGGCTCGCCTACGAGCAGTACTTC
CASSFRGLAYEQYF
>many|TRBJ2-3|-|TRBV5-1
TGCGCCAGCAGTTCCCTTTTGACGAGGGGAGATACGCAGTATTTT
CASSSLLTRGDTQYF
>many|TRBJ2-7|-|TRBV11-2
TGTGCCAGCACACTTTTTCCCGGGGACCTGAACTACGAGCAGTACTTC
CASTLFPGDLNYEQYF
>few|TRBJ2-1|-|TRBV19
TGTGCCAGTAGTATAACCGTCATGGGGTCGGGAGATGAGCAGTTCTTC
CASSITVMGSGDEQFF